The 6 T cell receptor beta chains listed next were all sequenced from one sample in a study of blood T cell repertoires in COVID-19. The method was immunoSEQ multiplex PCR; TCRdb's version includes in-frame clones alone and lacks a portion of them. The sample has 130,000 or so clones; just under 80% are singletons. The specimen was peripheral blood. Receptors originate from a human donor in a cohort sampled during active COVID-19.

This chain connects TRBV27 to TRBJ1-2; D perhaps matches TRBD1 (6 bases). The CDR3 spans 17 residues. The germline V gene has CDR1 MNHEY and CDR2 SMNVEV (reference sequence). V gave up 0 bases and J gave up 1 base, with 15 bases separating them. CDR3 in amino acids: CASSLSLSAGVNYGYTF. In DNA form, the CDR3 reads TGTGCCAGCAGTTTATCGCTATCGGCAGGGGTTAACTATGGCTACACCTTC.

V and J are TRBV28 and TRBJ1-4; weak D call: TRBD1 (5 bases). With 6 bases removed from V and 3 bases from J, the gap between germline ends came to 17 bases. The CDR3 sequence is 16 residues long. Germline V lookup: CDR1 MDHEN, CDR2 SYDVKM. The CDR3 DNA reads TGTGCCAGCAGCTCCCGGGGCCGGGGGGCTAATGAAAAACTGTTTTTT. Translation gives CASSSRGRGANEKLFF.

The gene calls are TRBV19 and TRBJ1-5, with TRBD1 identical over 10 bases. This CDR3 has 16 amino acids. Germline assignment: CDR1 LNHDA and CDR2 SQIVND (reference sequence). V lost 3 bases to trimming and J lost 3 bases; unmatched junction nucleotides: 5. CDR3 protein: CASSIIDRGLNQPQHF. CDR3 nucleotide sequence: TGTGCCAGTAGTATTATAGACAGGGGGCTCAATCAGCCCCAGCATTTT.

The rearrangement joins TRBV19 to TRBJ1-6; unclear D gene. There are 16 residues in the CDR3. V lost 2 bases and J 7 bases, leaving 15 bases between the germline ends. Germline V gene sequence: CDR1 LNHDA, CDR2 SQIVND (reference sequence). CDR3 nucleotides: TGTGCCAGTAGTATATTGGCCTCCGGAGGGAATTCACCCCTCCACTTT. Translating it yields CASSILASGGNSPLHF.

The chain is built from TRBV9 and TRBJ2-3, with 7 bases fitting TRBD2. Germline CDR1 is SGDLS and CDR2 is YYNGEE. The CDR3 is made up of 14 amino acids. V trimming: 4 bases; J trimming: 6 bases; junction bases outside the gene matches: 8. Here the CDR3 DNA reads TGTGCCAGCAGCCTGGGAGGGACTTCGGATACGCAGTATTTT. Protein: CASSLGGTSDTQYF.

The chain uses TRBV7-9 and TRBJ2-7; the D gene is possibly TRBD1 (6 bases). CDR3 size: 14 residues. Per germline, CDR1 SEHNR and CDR2 FQNEAQ (reference sequence). V lost 5 bases, J lost 2 bases, and 13 bases lay in between. This CDR3 is CASSPGTPPYEQYF. The CDR3, as DNA: TGTGCCAGCAGCCCCGGGACACCTCCCTACGAGCAGTACTTC.